This entry features one TCR beta chain sequence. Its antigen is as yet unknown. The data originate from a study of T cells in localized non-small cell lung cancer. Study observations and caveats: Since sequencing was restricted to only one region of the tumor, intratumor heterogeneity remains a possibility. Compared with tumor, uninvolved adjacent lung displayed greater T cell clonality, ranking highest overall. A median of about 54 of the top 100 tumor clones appeared in adjacent lung, which was paired and uninvolved.

Germline V gene data show CDR1 as MDHEN and CDR2 as SYDVKM. Trimming took 4 bases from V and 11 from J, leaving 12 bases between them. The CDR3 consists of 11 residues. Clones were sequenced by immunoSEQ multiplex PCR, and TCRdb holds only the in-frame ones, with some missing. The sample has about 11,000 clones, roughly 82% seen once. The starting material was peripheral blood mononuclear cells, obtained before any cancer treatment. This rearrangement joins TRBV28 to TRBJ2-7; maybe TRBD1 (6 bases). This receptor was taken from a female donor of 60 years or more with stage II lung adenocarcinoma. The chain's CDR3 is CASSWGRREYF. The CDR3 coding sequence is TGTGCCAGCAGTTGGGGGCGCCGAGAGTACTTC.